This entry concerns a single T cell receptor beta chain. The data are from a study of blood T cell repertoires in COVID-19. This CDR3 has 15 residues. Per germline, CDR1 MNHEY and CDR2 SVGAGI. The ends lost 5 bases at V and 5 bases at J; junction bases unmatched: 10. The protocol was immunoSEQ multiplex PCR, while the TCRdb copy is restricted to in-frame clones and leaves out a portion. The sample lists over 110,000 clones, 60% to 85% seen once, with approximately 2% in the top ten. The chain carries TRBV6-5 and TRBJ1-1; 8 bases line up with TRBD1. The clonotype was recovered from a woman aged 55 to 70 with acute or convalescent COVID-19. The source material was peripheral blood. The CDR3 sequence is CASSRTGRAGTEAFF. CDR3 sequence (DNA): TGTGCCAGCAGTCGGACAGGGCGGGCCGGGACTGAAGCTTTCTTT.